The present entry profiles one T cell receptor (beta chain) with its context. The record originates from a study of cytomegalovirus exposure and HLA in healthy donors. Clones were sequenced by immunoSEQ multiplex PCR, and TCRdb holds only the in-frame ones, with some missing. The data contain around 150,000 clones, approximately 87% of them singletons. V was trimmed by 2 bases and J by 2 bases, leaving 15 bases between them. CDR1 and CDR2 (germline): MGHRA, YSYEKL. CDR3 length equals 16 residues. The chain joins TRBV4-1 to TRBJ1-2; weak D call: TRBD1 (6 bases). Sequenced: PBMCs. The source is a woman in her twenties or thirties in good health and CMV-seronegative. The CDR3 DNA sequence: TGCGCCAGCAGCCAACCCCGGGGGGGCCCCAACTATGGCTACACCTTC. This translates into CASSQPRGGPNYGYTF.